Listed below are T cell receptor beta chains from one sample, sequenced in a study of CD8 T cells in Susac syndrome. Each CDR3 protein is one row after TCRdb ran MiXCR on the immunoSEQ multiplex PCR reads. The data contain over 80,000 distinct CDR3 sequences, roughly 91% of them singletons. The sample comprised CD8+ T cells from PBMCs. These receptors originate from a human donor in good health. CDR3s include the opening cysteine and the closing phenylalanine or tryptophan. Fields, in order: clone size, V gene, J gene, D gene, CDR3 protein, CDR3 DNA. A D gene is named only where the DNA matches it firmly. Expanded clones are given a class, and other clones once, few, many or no size at all.

NA	TRBV12-5	TRBJ2-3	NA	CASGLVLQSTDTQYF	TGTGCTAGTGGTTTGGTATTACAGAGCACAGATACGCAGTATTTT
NA	TRBV12-3/TRBV12-4	TRBJ2-2	NA	CASTLDTVGTGELFF	TGTGCCAGCACCCTCGACACGGTTGGTACCGGGGAGCTGTTTTTT
once	TRBV13	TRBJ2-3	TRBD2	CASSSDRQLAGDSTDTQYF	TGTGCCAGCAGCTCCGACAGGCAACTAGCGGGGGATAGCACAGATACGCAGTATTTT
once	TRBV4-1	TRBJ2-7	NA	CASSQERGGEQYF	TGCGCCAGCAGCCAAGAACGGGGTGGGGAACAGTACTTC
once	TRBV2	TRBJ2-1	NA	CASSDAGAAYNEQFF	TGTGCCAGCAGTGACGCGGGGGCCGCCTACAATGAGCAGTTCTTC
NA	TRBV14	TRBJ2-1	NA	CASSQEGAGTKFF	TGTGCCAGCAGCCAAGAAGGTGCAGGCACCAAGTTCTTC
NA	TRBV11-2	TRBJ2-1	NA	CASSLVGSEQFF	TGTGCCAGCAGCTTAGTGGGGAGTGAGCAGTTCTTC
once	TRBV2	TRBJ2-1	NA	CASNGNEQFF	TGTGCCAGCAACGGCAATGAGCAGTTCTTC
NA	TRBV29-1	TRBJ2-1	NA	CSVEIPGPFEQFF	TGCAGCGTTGAGATACCAGGGCCGTTTGAGCAGTTCTTC
NA	TRBV12-3/TRBV12-4	TRBJ2-5	TRBD1	CASRPRQGQETQYF	TGTGCCAGCAGGCCTCGACAGGGACAAGAGACCCAGTACTTC
NA	TRBV6-1	TRBJ2-7	NA	CASSEWQHSYEQYF	TGTGCCAGCAGTGAATGGCAGCATTCCTACGAGCAGTACTTC
NA	TRBV12-3/TRBV12-4	TRBJ2-7	NA	CASSFGGLLEQYF	TGTGCCAGCAGTTTCGGCGGGCTACTCGAGCAGTACTTC
once	TRBV20-1	TRBJ2-3	TRBD2	CSARGRGGRPDTQYF	TGCAGTGCCCGGGGGCGGGGGGGCCGGCCAGATACGCAGTATTTT
NA	TRBV14	TRBJ2-3	NA	CASSQGWGAGRDTQYF	TGTGCCAGCAGCCAAGGATGGGGGGCCGGGAGAGATACGCAGTATTTT
NA	TRBV20-1	TRBJ2-3	TRBD2	CSARRGGLVTQYF	TGCAGTGCTAGACGGGGGGGCCTCGTTACGCAGTATTTT
NA	TRBV28	TRBJ1-5	NA	CASSPLFGNQPQHF	TGTGCCAGCAGTCCTTTGTTCGGCAATCAGCCCCAGCATTTT
once	TRBV19	TRBJ1-2	NA	CGREQGRVDGYTF	TGTGGTCGCGAACAGGGACGCGTGGACGGCTACACCTTC
NA	TRBV4-1	TRBJ1-1	NA	CASSQEGSREGTEAFF	TGCGCCAGCAGCCAAGAAGGGAGCAGGGAAGGCACTGAAGCTTTCTTT
NA	TRBV12-3/TRBV12-4	TRBJ1-2	NA	CASSPTGANYGYTF	TGTGCCAGCAGCCCTACGGGGGCTAACTATGGCTACACCTTC
NA	TRBV9	TRBJ2-2	TRBD1	CASSQGVPVSELFF	TGTGCCAGCAGCCAGGGGGTCCCGGTCTCGGAGCTGTTTTTT
NA	TRBV5-1	TRBJ1-1	NA	CASNNRGGGTEAFF	TGCGCCAGCAACAACCGCGGGGGTGGGACTGAAGCTTTCTTT
NA	TRBV7-9	TRBJ2-2	TRBD1	CASTLPIRDRVNTGELFF	TGTGCCAGCACCCTACCGATCCGGGACAGGGTGAACACCGGGGAGCTGTTTTTT
NA	TRBV20-1	TRBJ2-1	NA	CSATTDSDNEQFF	TGCAGTGCAACGACGGACAGCGACAATGAGCAGTTCTTC
NA	TRBV23-1	TRBJ1-1	NA	CASSQPIPHVSAEAFF	TGCGCCAGCAGTCAACCAATCCCCCACGTGTCGGCTGAAGCTTTCTTT
NA	TRBV2	TRBJ2-7	NA	CASGLGVGEQYF	TGTGCCAGTGGACTCGGCGTGGGTGAGCAGTACTTC
NA	TRBV14	TRBJ2-2	NA	CASSKGPFDTGELFF	TGTGCCAGCAGCAAGGGCCCCTTTGACACCGGGGAGCTGTTTTTT
NA	TRBV7-6	TRBJ2-7	TRBD1	CASSPWTGRTEQYF	TGTGCCAGCAGCCCCTGGACAGGCCGAACCGAGCAGTACTTC